The sequence of this T cell receptor beta chain was determined in a study of blood T cells in healthy people across ages. This clonotype has a handful of counts. Its target is unknown. Each sample yielded at least 6 million isolated PBMCs. The trim removed 6 bases at V and 0 bases at J, leaving 8 bases unmatched. The CDR3 runs 18 residues. Germline lookup yields CDR1 MNHEY and CDR2 SMNVEV (reference sequence). Through a sample-barcoded 5' primer and a J-beta primer mix, a second PCR was run for 7 to 11 cycles. Every molecule of cDNA carried a tag from a template-switch adaptor with 12 random nucleotides. TCRdb re-derived calls from the 5' RACE reads in MiXCR, one entry per CDR3 protein. The table has 1.6 million or so distinct CDR3 sequences, 30% to 35% seen once. Study conclusions and caveats: Older age went with lower TCR beta diversity per million T cells, in a roughly linear way.

This clonotype originated in a woman aged 30 to 39 in good health. The sequenced sample consisted of blood. V is TRBV27 and J is TRBJ2-3; 14 bases match TRBD2. This chain's CDR3 is CASSRGRTSGRSTDTQYF. As DNA, the CDR3 is TGTGCCAGCAGCCGTGGCCGGACTAGCGGGAGGAGCACAGATACGCAGTATTTT.